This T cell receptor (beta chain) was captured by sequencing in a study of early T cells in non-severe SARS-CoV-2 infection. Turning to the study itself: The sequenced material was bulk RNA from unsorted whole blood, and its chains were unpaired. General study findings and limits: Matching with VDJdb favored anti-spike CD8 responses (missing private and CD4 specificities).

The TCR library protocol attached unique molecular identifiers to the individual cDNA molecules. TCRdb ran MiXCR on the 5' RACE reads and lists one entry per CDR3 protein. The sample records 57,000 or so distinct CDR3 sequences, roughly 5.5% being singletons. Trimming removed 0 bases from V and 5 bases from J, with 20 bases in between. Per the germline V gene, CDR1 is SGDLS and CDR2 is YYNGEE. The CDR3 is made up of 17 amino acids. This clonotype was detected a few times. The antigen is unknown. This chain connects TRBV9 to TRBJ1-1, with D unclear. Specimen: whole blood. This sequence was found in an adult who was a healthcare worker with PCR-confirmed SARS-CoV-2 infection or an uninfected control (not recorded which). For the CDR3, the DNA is TGTGCCAGCAGCGTAGGATCTATCGTCGACGGCCGAACTGAAGCTTTCTTT. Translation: CASSVGSIVDGRTEAFF.